This TCR beta chain was retrieved from a study of CD8 T cells in Susac syndrome. Germline-derived CDR1 and CDR2 are SQVTM and ANQGSEA. CDR3 length equals 13 residues. V was shortened by 4 bases and J by 5 bases, with 11 bases between the two germline ends. Reverse transcription of 0.5 to 1 ug RNA was carried out with random hexamers. By means of immunoSEQ multiplex PCR, TCR beta CDR3 spanning 54 Vbeta and 13 Jbeta underwent amplification. MiXCR, applied by TCRdb to the immunoSEQ multiplex PCR reads, yields one record per CDR3 protein. The sample has around 110,000 distinct CDR3 sequences; 85% to 95% are singletons. As judged by recently defined diagnostic criteria, patients with Susac syndrome had definite or probable disease.

The V gene is TRBV29-1, the J gene TRBJ2-2; the D gene is possibly TRBD1 (6 bases). The sequenced material came from CD8+ T cells from PBMCs. The sequence was obtained from a human donor with Susac syndrome. CDR3 in amino acids: CSVGSGETGELFF. CDR3 coding DNA: TGCAGCGTTGGTTCAGGGGAGACCGGGGAGCTGTTTTTT.